This is a list of T cell receptor beta chains from one sample in a study of CD8 T cells in ankylosing spondylitis. MiXCR, run by TCRdb on the 5' RACE reads, gives a single entry per CDR3 protein. The data hold 250,000 or so distinct CDR3 sequences, with more than 20% observed a single time. Sequencing used blood, either unsorted or a sorted T cell fraction (not recorded which). The receptors were gathered from a male donor with ankylosing spondylitis or in good health (not recorded which). The CDR3 runs from the conserved cysteine through the conserved F or W. Fields, in order: J gene, clone size, V gene, D gene, CDR3 DNA, CDR3 protein. D genes are given only for firm matches. Size values are once, few and many counts, or a class for expanded clones, and some rows have none.

TRBJ2-1	.	TRBV20-1	TRBD2	TGCAGTGCCGCTAGCGGGGGGGCATTGTACAATGAGCAGTTCTTC	CSAASGGALYNEQFF
TRBJ2-7	.	TRBV20-1	TRBD1	TGCAGTGCTAGGGGACAGCACCACTACGAGCAGTACTTC	CSARGQHHYEQYF
TRBJ2-1	many	TRBV28	TRBD2	TGTGCCAGCAGTTCCCGGGGGGGGGGTTCCTACAATGAGCAGTTCTTC	CASSSRGGGSYNEQFF
TRBJ1-1	.	TRBV6-1	.	TGTGCCAGCAGACGGCCCGGGGGTACTGAAGCTTTCTTT	CASRRPGGTEAFF
TRBJ2-1	.	TRBV9	.	TGTGCCAGCAGCGTAGGGATCGCAAGGTTCGATGAGCAGTTCTTC	CASSVGIARFDEQFF
TRBJ1-2	many	TRBV5-1	.	TGCGCCAGCAGCGGTAGCGCTAACTATGGCTACACCTTC	CASSGSANYGYTF
TRBJ2-7	.	TRBV12-3/TRBV12-4	.	TGTGCCAGCAGTAGACAGACGGGATCCTACGAGCAGTACTTC	CASSRQTGSYEQYF
TRBJ2-1	many	TRBV3-1	.	TGTGCCAGCGTTTCCCGGGGGCGAGAGCAGTTCTTC	CASVSRGREQFF
TRBJ2-7	many	TRBV20-1	TRBD2	TGCAGTGCTAGACCTAGCGGGGCTGTAACCTACGAGCAGTACTTC	CSARPSGAVTYEQYF
TRBJ2-1	few	TRBV7-2	.	TGTGCCAGCAGCTTGGACAGCAACAATGAGCAGTTCTTC	CASSLDSNNEQFF
TRBJ2-2	.	TRBV5-1	.	TGCGCCAGCAGCTTCGGCGGGGAGCTGTTTTTT	CASSFGGELFF
TRBJ2-1	many	TRBV25-1	.	TGTGCCAGCATAGGGTACAATGAGCAGTTCTTC	CASIGYNEQFF
TRBJ2-7	.	TRBV6-1	.	TGTGCCAGCAGCCCGGGATGGGGCAGTGTATACGAGCAGTACTTC	CASSPGWGSVYEQYF
TRBJ2-1	many	TRBV7-2	.	TGTGCCAGCAGCTTAGGGCCAAACAATGAGCAGTTCTTC	CASSLGPNNEQFF
TRBJ2-2	.	TRBV18	.	TGTGCCAGCTCACCCGACCGGGCGGGCGGGGAGCTGTTTTTT	CASSPDRAGGELFF
TRBJ2-5	.	TRBV20-1	.	TGCAGTGCTAGTTTCCGCCAAGAGACCCAGTACTTC	CSASFRQETQYF
TRBJ2-5	.	TRBV20-1	TRBD2	TGCAGTGCTAGATATCGACTAGCGGGGGGCCCTAAAGAGACCCAGTACTTC	CSARYRLAGGPKETQYF
TRBJ1-5	.	TRBV29-1	TRBD1	TGCAGCGTAGGGGGCATTGGGGTTCCGAGTGGCAATCAGCCCCAGCATTTT	CSVGGIGVPSGNQPQHF
TRBJ2-3	.	TRBV12-3/TRBV12-4	.	TGTGCCAGCAGTCTGAGCGCTCTCACAGATACGCAGTATTTT	CASSLSALTDTQYF
TRBJ1-1	many	TRBV29-1	.	TGCAGCGTTGAGGAGGGGCGAGGTGAAGCTTTCTTT	CSVEEGRGEAFF
TRBJ1-6	many	TRBV20-1	.	TGCAGTGTTAGTGGGGGAGGGAATTCACCCCTCCACTTT	CSVSGGGNSPLHF
TRBJ2-7	many	TRBV20-1	.	TGCAGTGCTAGAGATTCGGGACGGGCCTCCTACGAGCAGTACTTC	CSARDSGRASYEQYF
TRBJ2-5	many	TRBV6-5	TRBD2	TGTGCCAGCAGTTACTCGAGTCCGGGCGGGGGGGCCCGAGAGACCCAGTACTTC	CASSYSSPGGGARETQYF
TRBJ1-1	few	TRBV6-1	.	TGTGCCAGCAGTGACCCTGGACATAAACACACTGAAGCTTTCTTT	CASSDPGHKHTEAFF
TRBJ2-3	.	TRBV20-1	TRBD2	TGCAGTGCCGACGGGACTAGCGGGGGCACAGATACGCAGTATTTT	CSADGTSGGTDTQYF
TRBJ2-7	.	TRBV9	.	TGTGCCAGCAGCGTAGAGGACAGACACGAGCAGTACTTC	CASSVEDRHEQYF
TRBJ1-2	few	TRBV20-1	.	TGCAGTGCTAGAGTTTTGCAGCAGGGCGGCTACACCTTC	CSARVLQQGGYTF
TRBJ2-7	.	TRBV12-3/TRBV12-4	.	TGTGCCAGCAGTGGGGGGACTTTTCCTAAGACCTACGAGCAGTACTTC	CASSGGTFPKTYEQYF
TRBJ2-1	.	TRBV20-1	.	TGCAGTGCTACGCCCCGCAATGATGAGCAGTTCTTC	CSATPRNDEQFF
TRBJ2-1	few	TRBV9	.	TGTGCCAGCAGCGTTTCCTTGTGGAATGAGCAGTTCTTC	CASSVSLWNEQFF
TRBJ2-5	.	TRBV7-8	TRBD2	TGTGCCAGCAGCTGGACTAGCGGGGGCCCCCGGTTGACCCAGTACTTC	CASSWTSGGPRLTQYF
TRBJ2-5	.	TRBV7-3	TRBD1	TGTGCCAGCAGCCCCAATACAGGGGGCGCAGGAGAGACCCAGTACTTC	CASSPNTGGAGETQYF
TRBJ1-5	many	TRBV20-1	.	TGCAGCGCTACGGACACAGCCTTGGGCAATCAGCCCCAGCATTTT	CSATDTALGNQPQHF
TRBJ2-1	many	TRBV5-1	TRBD1	TGCGCCAGCAGCAGAGGACAGGGGAACTACAATGAGCAGTTCTTC	CASSRGQGNYNEQFF
TRBJ2-1	many	TRBV10-3	.	TGTGCCATCAGTGAGCCGCGTAACAAGGGGCAGGTTGAGCAGTTCTTC	CAISEPRNKGQVEQFF
TRBJ2-7	many	TRBV4-1	.	TGCGCCAGCAGCCGGGACACCTTCTACGAGCAGTACTTC	CASSRDTFYEQYF
TRBJ2-7	few	TRBV20-1	TRBD2	TGCAGTGCTAGGGGCCAAGCGGGGGGGACCTACGAGCAGTACTTC	CSARGQAGGTYEQYF
TRBJ1-5	.	TRBV20-1	.	TGCAGTGCTAGAGGGGACGGGAATCAGCCCCAGCATTTT	CSARGDGNQPQHF
TRBJ2-5	.	TRBV20-1	TRBD2	TGCTGTGCAGAGGGGACTAGCGGGGGGGCTTATGAGACCCAGTACTTC	CCAEGTSGGAYETQYF
TRBJ1-3	many	TRBV7-2	.	TGTGCCAGCGGACCCGGGGTCTCCGGAAACACCATATATTTT	CASGPGVSGNTIYF